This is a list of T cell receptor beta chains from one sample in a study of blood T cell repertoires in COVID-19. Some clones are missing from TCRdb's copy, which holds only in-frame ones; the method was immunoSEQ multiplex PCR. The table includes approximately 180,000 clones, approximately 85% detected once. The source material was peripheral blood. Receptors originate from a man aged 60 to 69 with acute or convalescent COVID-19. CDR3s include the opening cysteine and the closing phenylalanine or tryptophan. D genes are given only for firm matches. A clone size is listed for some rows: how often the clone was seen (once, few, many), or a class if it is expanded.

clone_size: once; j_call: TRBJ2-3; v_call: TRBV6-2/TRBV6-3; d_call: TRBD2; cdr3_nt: TGTGCCAGCAGTTACCTCAAAACCGGGACTAGCGGGAGGCCTAGCACAGATACGCAGTATTTT; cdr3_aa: CASSYLKTGTSGRPSTDTQYF
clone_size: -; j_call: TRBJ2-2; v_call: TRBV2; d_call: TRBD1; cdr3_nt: TGTGCCAGCAGTGAAGCCGACAGGGCGAACACCGGGGAGCTGTTTTTT; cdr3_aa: CASSEADRANTGELFF
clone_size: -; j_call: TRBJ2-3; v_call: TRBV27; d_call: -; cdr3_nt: TGTGCCAGCAGTTTAAATTTCGGCACAGATACGCAGTATTTT; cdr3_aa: CASSLNFGTDTQYF
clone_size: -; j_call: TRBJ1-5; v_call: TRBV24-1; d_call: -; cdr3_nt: TGTGCCACCAGTCCGGGGAACAGCAATCAGCCCCAGCATTTT; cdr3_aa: CATSPGNSNQPQHF
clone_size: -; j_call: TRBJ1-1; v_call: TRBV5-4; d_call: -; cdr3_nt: TGTGCCAGCAGCGCAAACCAGGGGAACACTGAAGCTTTCTTT; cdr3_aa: CASSANQGNTEAFF
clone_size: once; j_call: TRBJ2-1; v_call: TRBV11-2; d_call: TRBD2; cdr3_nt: TGTGCCAGCAGCTTACGGGGGGTCTACAATGAGCAGTTCTTC; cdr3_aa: CASSLRGVYNEQFF
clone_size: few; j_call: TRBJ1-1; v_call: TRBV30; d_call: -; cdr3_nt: TGTGCCTGGAGTGTACGGTTGAACACTGAAGCTTTCTTT; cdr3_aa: CAWSVRLNTEAFF
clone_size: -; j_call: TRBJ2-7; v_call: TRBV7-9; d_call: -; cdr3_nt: TGTGCCAGCAGTGCACAGGGTGGCCCCTACGAGCAGTACTTC; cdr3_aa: CASSAQGGPYEQYF
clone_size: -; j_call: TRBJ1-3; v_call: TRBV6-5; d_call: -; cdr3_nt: TGTGCCAGCAGTTACGGGGGAGGGGGATCTGGAAACACCATATATTTT; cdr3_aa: CASSYGGGGSGNTIYF
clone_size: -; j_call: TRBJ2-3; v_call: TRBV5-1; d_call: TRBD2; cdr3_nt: TGCGCCAGCAGCCGATCGGGAGGGCCTACAGATACGCAGTATTTT; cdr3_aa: CASSRSGGPTDTQYF
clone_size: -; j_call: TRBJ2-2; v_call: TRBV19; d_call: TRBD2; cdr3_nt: TGTGCCAGTAGACCCCGGGGGGCTAGCGGGACCTTTGCCGGGGAGCTGTTTTTT; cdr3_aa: CASRPRGASGTFAGELFF
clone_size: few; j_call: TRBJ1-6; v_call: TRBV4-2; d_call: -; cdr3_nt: TGTGCCAGCAGCCAGGGCCAAGGGGGTTCGATTCTAGGCCCTTCACCCCTCCACTTT; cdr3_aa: CASSQGQGGSILGPSPLHF
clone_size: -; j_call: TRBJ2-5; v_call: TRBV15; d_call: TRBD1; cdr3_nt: TGTGCCACCAGCAGGCGGAGACAGGGGGCCGGAGAGACCCAGTACTTC; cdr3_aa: CATSRRRQGAGETQYF
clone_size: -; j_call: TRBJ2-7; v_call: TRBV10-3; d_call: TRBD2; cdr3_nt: TGTGCCATCAGTGAGGCTAGCGGGAGGGCCAGATCCTACGAGCAGTACTTC; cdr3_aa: CAISEASGRARSYEQYF
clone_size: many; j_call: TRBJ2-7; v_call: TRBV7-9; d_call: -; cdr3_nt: TGTGCCAGCAGCTCCCCAGGGCGGACCTCCTACGAGCAGTACTTC; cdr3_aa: CASSSPGRTSYEQYF
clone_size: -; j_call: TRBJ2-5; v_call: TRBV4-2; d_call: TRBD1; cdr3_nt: TGTGCCAGCAGCCAAGGATACTCCCGGGACAGGGGCCTTGGAGAGACCCAGTACTTC; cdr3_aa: CASSQGYSRDRGLGETQYF
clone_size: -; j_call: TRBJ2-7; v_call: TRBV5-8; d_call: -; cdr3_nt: TGTGCCAGCAGCTTGGGAGGCGTTAGCTCCTACGAGCAGTACTTC; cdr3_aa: CASSLGGVSSYEQYF
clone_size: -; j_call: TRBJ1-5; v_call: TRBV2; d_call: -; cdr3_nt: TGTGCCAGCAGTGGGACCGGGAACAATCAGCCCCAGCATTTT; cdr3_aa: CASSGTGNNQPQHF
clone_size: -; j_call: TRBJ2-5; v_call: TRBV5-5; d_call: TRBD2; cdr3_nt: TGTGCCAGCAGCTCCCGTGTCACTAGCGGGAGGGCCGCAGCACAAGAGACCCAGTACTTC; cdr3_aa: CASSSRVTSGRAAAQETQYF
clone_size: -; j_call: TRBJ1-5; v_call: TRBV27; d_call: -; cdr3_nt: TGTGCCAGCAGTTTTTCCGGTGCGGAGCCCCAGCATTTT; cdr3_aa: CASSFSGAEPQHF
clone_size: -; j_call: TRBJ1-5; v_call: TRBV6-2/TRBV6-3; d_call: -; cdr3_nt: TGTGCCAGCAGTTACGCCGGGCAGCCCCAGCATTTT; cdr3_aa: CASSYAGQPQHF
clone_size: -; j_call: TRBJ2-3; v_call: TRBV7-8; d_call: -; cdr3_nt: TGTGCCAGCCGCCGAGGACTACAGATAACAGATACGCAGTATTTT; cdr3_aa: CASRRGLQITDTQYF
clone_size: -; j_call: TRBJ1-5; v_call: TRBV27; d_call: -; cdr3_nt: TGTGCCAGCAGCCTTGCCTATAGCAATCAGCCCCAGCATTTT; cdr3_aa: CASSLAYSNQPQHF